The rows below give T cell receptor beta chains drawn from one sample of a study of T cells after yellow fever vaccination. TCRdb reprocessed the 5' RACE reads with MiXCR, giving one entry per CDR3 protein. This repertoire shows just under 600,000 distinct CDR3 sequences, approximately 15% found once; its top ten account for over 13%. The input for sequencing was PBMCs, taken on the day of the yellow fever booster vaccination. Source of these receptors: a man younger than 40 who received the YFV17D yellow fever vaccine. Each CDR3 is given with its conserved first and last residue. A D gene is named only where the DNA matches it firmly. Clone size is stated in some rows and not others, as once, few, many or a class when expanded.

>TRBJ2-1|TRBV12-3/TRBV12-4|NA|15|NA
CASSLMAGEGEREFF
TGTGCCAGCAGTTTAATGGCGGGAGAGGGGGAGAGGGAGTTCTTC
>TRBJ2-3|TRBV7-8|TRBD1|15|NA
CASSSHRGRPDTQYF
TGTGCCAGCAGCTCCCACAGGGGGCGCCCAGATACGCAGTATTTT
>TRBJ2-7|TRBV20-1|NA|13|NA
CSARSGGAWEQYF
TGCAGTGCTAGGTCCGGGGGTGCCTGGGAGCAGTACTTC
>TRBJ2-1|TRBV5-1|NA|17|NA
CASSLVGFAGANNEQFF
TGCGCCAGCAGCTTGGTCGGCTTTGCGGGTGCGAACAATGAGCAGTTCTTC
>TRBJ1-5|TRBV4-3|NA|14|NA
CASSQDGYDQPQHF
TGCGCCAGCAGCCAAGACGGCTACGATCAGCCCCAGCATTTT
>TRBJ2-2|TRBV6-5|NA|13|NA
CASSYSVAGELFF
TGTGCCAGCAGTTACTCGGTGGCCGGGGAGCTGTTTTTT
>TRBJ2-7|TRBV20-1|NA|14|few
CSAKIDTRPYEQYF
TGCAGTGCTAAGATAGACACGAGACCCTACGAGCAGTACTTC
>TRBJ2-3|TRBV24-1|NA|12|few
CATSSDSATQYF
TGTGCCACCAGTTCGGACAGTGCAACGCAGTATTTT
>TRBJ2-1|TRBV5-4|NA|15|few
CASSPARALRGEQFF
TGTGCCAGCAGCCCGGCCCGGGCCCTACGGGGGGAGCAGTTCTTC
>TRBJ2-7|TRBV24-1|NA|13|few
CATSDFNGNEQYF
TGTGCCACCAGTGATTTCAACGGGAACGAGCAGTACTTC
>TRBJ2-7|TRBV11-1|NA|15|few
CASSHRESPYYEQYF
TGTGCCAGCAGCCATCGGGAAAGCCCGTACTACGAGCAGTACTTC
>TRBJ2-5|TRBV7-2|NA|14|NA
CASSNRHFQETQYF
TGTGCCAGCAGCAACCGACATTTCCAAGAGACCCAGTACTTC
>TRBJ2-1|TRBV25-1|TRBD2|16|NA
CASSEYGTSDYNEQFF
TGTGCCAGCAGTGAATACGGGACTAGTGACTACAATGAGCAGTTCTTC